The rows below give T cell receptor beta chains drawn from one sample of a study of blood T cell repertoires in COVID-19. Produced via immunoSEQ multiplex PCR; TCRdb's table is partial and in-frame only. In the table there are 100,000 to 150,000 clones, about 85% of which are singletons. Sequenced material: peripheral blood. The receptors stem from a man older than 75 with active or convalescent COVID-19. The conserved cysteine and the conserved F or W are not part of the CDR3 here.

J gene,V gene,CDR3 length,CDR3 protein
TRBJ1-2,TRBV24-1,12,ATSPRQASYGYT
TRBJ2-3,TRBV18,16,ASSPGQGGWLAPDTQY
TRBJ2-7,TRBV3-1/TRBV3-2,10,ASSLSEYEQY
TRBJ1-4,TRBV19,12,ASTPGQSNEKLF
TRBJ1-2,TRBV2,11,ASSARGLYGYT
TRBJ2-2,TRBV15,12,ATTGLEVSGELF
TRBJ2-3,TRBV29-1,13,SVGGTSGSPDTQY
TRBJ2-7,TRBV7-2,12,ASSLGRRYGEQY
TRBJ2-1,TRBV3-1/TRBV3-2,11,ASSQEWGDEQF
TRBJ1-5,TRBV28,13,ASSLPGTGGKPQH
TRBJ2-7,TRBV19,13,ASSIETGTVYEQY
TRBJ2-1,TRBV5-5,14,ASLRAGASSYNEQF
TRBJ2-5,TRBV11-2,15,ASSLFPRGTIGETQY
TRBJ1-5,TRBV5-1,13,ASSASTGLDQPQH
TRBJ2-7,TRBV19,13,ASSISSGGSYEQY
TRBJ2-5,TRBV7-2,14,ASSDLGVAGQETQY
TRBJ2-1,TRBV20-1,9,SASGGEEQF
TRBJ1-2,TRBV10-3,12,AISEDTFRYGYT
TRBJ2-3,TRBV5-6,13,ASSLVAGSTDTQY
TRBJ1-3,TRBV18,9,ASSSDQGHN